Detailed here is one T cell receptor beta chain. Its antigen is currently unknown. This record belongs to a study of graft-versus-host responses after intestinal transplantation. Overall study: Induction with anti-thymocyte globulin, then tacrolimus and steroids for 2 to 3 years, was given to all recipients.

Profiled with immunoSEQ multiplex PCR; TCRdb holds only in-frame clones, not every one. The table lists 40,000 or so clones, under 90% of them singletons, with around 6.8% in the top ten. Study-level results: Early post-transplant HvG declines showed an association with peak circulating GvH clone levels. Patients with graft-donor T cell macrochimerism had high graft-versus-host to host-versus-graft clonal ratios in allografts. Detection of GvH clones occurred in recipient marrow, and some had their first appearance in ileum or blood.

The TCR sequence derives from a human patient who received an intestinal transplant, so some T cells may come from the graft donor. The sequencing here drew on PBMCs, taken approximately 270 days after transplant.

CDR3 DNA: TGTGCCAGCAGGGACAGGGTCCGACGGGAGCTGTTTTTT. Residues: CASRDRVRRELFF. The rearrangement links TRBV2 to TRBJ2-2; 8 bases match TRBD1. The CDR3 runs to 13 residues. Germline CDR1 reads SNHLY; CDR2 reads FYNNEI. With 6 bases clipped from V and 9 bases from J, the junction kept 6 bases outside the gene matches.